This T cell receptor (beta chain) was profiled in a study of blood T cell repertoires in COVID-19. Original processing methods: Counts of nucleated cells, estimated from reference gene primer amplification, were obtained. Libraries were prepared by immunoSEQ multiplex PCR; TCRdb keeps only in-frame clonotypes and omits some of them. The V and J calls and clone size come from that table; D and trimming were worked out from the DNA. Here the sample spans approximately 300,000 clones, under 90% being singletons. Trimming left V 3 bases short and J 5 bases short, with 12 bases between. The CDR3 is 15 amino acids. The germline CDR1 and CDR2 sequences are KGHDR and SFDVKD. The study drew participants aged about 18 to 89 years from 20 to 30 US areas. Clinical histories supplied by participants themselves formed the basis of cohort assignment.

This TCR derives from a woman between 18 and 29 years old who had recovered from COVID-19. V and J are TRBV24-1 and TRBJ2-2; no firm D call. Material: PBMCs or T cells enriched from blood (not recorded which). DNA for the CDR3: TGTGCCACCAGTGATCATCAATTGTTGACCGGGGAGCTGTTTTTT. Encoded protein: CATSDHQLLTGELFF.